This T cell receptor beta chain was documented in a study of T-cell reconstitution after alpha-beta-depleted transplantation in children. Points from the study as a whole: At one year after transplant, newly produced T cells mostly accounted for T-cell counts and diversity. Day-60 TCRbeta diversity that was high in some patients was derived from surviving recipient T cells and thymic progenitors. Two months or so post-transplant, alpha-beta T cells reportedly derived from several hundred expanded graft clones.

Trimming left V 1 base short and J 7 bases short, with 5 bases between. Germline V CDR1 and CDR2: SSHAT, FNYEAQ (reference sequence). The CDR3 runs 13 residues. As it was prepared, the TCRbeta library received unique molecular identifiers. Each CDR3 protein gets one entry after TCRdb re-called the PCR reads with MiXCR. The table lists 17,000 or so distinct CDR3 sequences, 9.5% to 15% of them singletons. This clonotype came up many times. Its target is unknown. The input for sequencing was PBMCs, mostly from graft donor cells, taken 180 days after TCRalphabeta/CD19-depleted stem cell transplant. This chain links TRBV7-7 with TRBJ1-6; D is unresolved. The clonotype comes from a boy less than two years old who had a stem cell transplant for Wiskott-Aldrich syndrome, so the T cells may come from the graft donor. The CDR3 region is CASSLDGNSPLHF. The CDR3 nucleotides read TGTGCCAGCAGCTTAGACGGGAATTCACCCCTCCACTTT.